This TCR beta chain was captured in a study of T-cell reconstitution after alpha-beta-depleted transplantation in children. There are 13 residues in the CDR3. The germline V and J ends were trimmed by 5 bases and 4 bases, with 12 bases remaining between them. Germline V gene data show CDR1 as SGHTA and CDR2 as FQGNSA. Unique molecular identifiers were used in preparing the TCRbeta library. One entry per CDR3 protein, called by TCRdb with MiXCR from the PCR reads. The table records approximately 300,000 distinct CDR3 sequences, around 10% of them present only once. This clonotype was observed many times.

The chain uses TRBV7-2 and TRBJ2-7; possible D gene TRBD1, 5 bases. The material sequenced was PBMCs, taken before TCRalphabeta/CD19-depleted stem cell transplant. The TCR comes from a boy under two years old with acute myeloid leukemia, due to receive a stem cell transplant. The CDR3 loop is CASSPWGGYEQYF. CDR3 in DNA: TGTGCCAGCAGCCCATGGGGCGGATACGAGCAGTACTTC. Drawing the rest from reference TRBV7-2 and TRBJ2-7, the complete variable domain is GAGVSQSPSNKVTEKGKDVELRCDPISGHTALYWYRQSLGQGLEFLIYFQGNSAPDKSGLPSDRFSAERTGGSVSTLTIQRTQQEDSAVYLCASSPWGGYEQYFGPGTRLTVT.